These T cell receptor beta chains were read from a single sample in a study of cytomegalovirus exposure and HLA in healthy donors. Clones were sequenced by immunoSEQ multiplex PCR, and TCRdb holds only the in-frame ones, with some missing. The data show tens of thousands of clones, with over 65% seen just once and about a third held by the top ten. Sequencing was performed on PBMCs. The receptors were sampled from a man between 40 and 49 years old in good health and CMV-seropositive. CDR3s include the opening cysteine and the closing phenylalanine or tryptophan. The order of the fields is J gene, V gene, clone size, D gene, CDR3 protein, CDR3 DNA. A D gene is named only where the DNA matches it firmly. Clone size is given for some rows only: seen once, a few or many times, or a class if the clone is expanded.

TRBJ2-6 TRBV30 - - CAWSYRASSGANVLTF TGTGCCTGGAGTTACAGGGCCAGCTCTGGGGCCAACGTCCTGACTTTC
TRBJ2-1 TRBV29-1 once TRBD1 CSVDKGAGDEQFF TGCAGCGTTGACAAGGGGGCCGGCGATGAGCAGTTCTTC
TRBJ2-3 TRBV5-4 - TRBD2 CACRTSGFTDTQYF TGTGCCTGCCGGACTAGCGGATTCACAGATACGCAGTATTTT
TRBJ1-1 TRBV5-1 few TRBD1 CASSALTGDDTEAFF TGCGCCAGCAGCGCCTTAACAGGGGACGACACTGAAGCTTTCTTT
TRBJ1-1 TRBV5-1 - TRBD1 CASSYGTGSSITEAFF TGCGCCAGCAGCTACGGGACAGGGAGTTCGATCACTGAAGCTTTCTTT
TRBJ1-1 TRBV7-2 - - CASSLVGGQILNTEAFF TGTGCCAGCAGCTTAGTGGGGGGGCAAATTTTGAACACTGAAGCTTTCTTT
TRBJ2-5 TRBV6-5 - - CASQPGGGETQYF TGTGCCAGCCAACCCGGGGGTGGGGAGACCCAGTACTTC
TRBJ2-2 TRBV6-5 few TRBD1 CASTETGGGTGELFF TGTGCCAGCACCGAGACAGGGGGCGGGACCGGGGAGCTGTTTTTT
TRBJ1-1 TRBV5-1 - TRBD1 CASSFLGQGGGNTEAFF TGCGCCAGCAGCTTTCTCGGACAGGGGGGAGGGAACACTGAAGCTTTCTTT
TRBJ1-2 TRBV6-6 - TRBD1 CASSGGTGSGYTF TGTGCCAGCAGTGGAGGGACAGGGAGTGGCTACACCTTC
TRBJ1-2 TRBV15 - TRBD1 CATSRGQGTYGYTF TGTGCCACCAGCAGAGGACAGGGTACCTATGGCTACACCTTC
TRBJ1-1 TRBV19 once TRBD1 CASSLQVRGGDTEAFF TGTGCCAGTAGCCTCCAGGTTCGAGGGGGCGATACTGAAGCTTTCTTT
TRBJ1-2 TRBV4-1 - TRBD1 CASSPRVGDRAYGYTF TGCGCCAGCAGCCCCCGGGTAGGGGACAGAGCCTATGGCTACACCTTC
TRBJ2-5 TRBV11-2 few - CASSLDVLGTQYF TGTGCCAGCAGCTTAGACGTGCTCGGGACCCAGTACTTC
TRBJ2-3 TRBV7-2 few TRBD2 CASSPERRGVTDTQYF TGTGCCAGCAGCCCAGAGAGGCGGGGGGTCACAGATACGCAGTATTTT
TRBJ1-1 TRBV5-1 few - CASSPMAQNTEAFF TGCGCCAGCAGCCCCATGGCCCAGAACACTGAAGCTTTCTTT
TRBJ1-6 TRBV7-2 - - CASSPLSGSPLHF TGTGCCAGCAGCCCGTTGAGTGGTTCACCCCTCCACTTT
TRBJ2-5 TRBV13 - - CASSLGMSETQYF TGTGCCAGCAGCTTAGGCATGTCCGAGACCCAGTACTTC
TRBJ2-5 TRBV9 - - CASSVRGGQETQYF TGTGCCAGCAGCGTGAGGGGGGGTCAAGAGACCCAGTACTTC
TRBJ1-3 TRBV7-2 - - CASSLGRTGNTIYF TGTGCCAGCAGCTTAGGCAGAACCGGAAACACCATATATTTT
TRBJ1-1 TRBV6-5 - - CASSRGDAEAFF TGTGCCAGCAGTCGGGGGGACGCTGAAGCTTTCTTT
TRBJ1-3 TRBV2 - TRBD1 CASRQGGISGNTIYF TGTGCCAGTCGACAGGGGGGAATCTCTGGAAACACCATATATTTT
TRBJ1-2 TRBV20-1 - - CSSDNNYGYTF TGCAGTTCGGACAATAACTATGGCTACACCTTC
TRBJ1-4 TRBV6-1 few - CASTVKGGAEKLFF TGTGCCAGCACCGTGAAAGGCGGGGCTGAAAAACTGTTTTTT
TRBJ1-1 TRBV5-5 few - CASSWVGTEAFF TGTGCCAGCAGCTGGGTCGGGACAGAAGCTTTCTTT
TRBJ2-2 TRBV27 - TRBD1 CASRRTGTGHTGELFF TGTGCCAGCAGGCGTACCGGGACAGGACACACCGGGGAGCTGTTTTTT
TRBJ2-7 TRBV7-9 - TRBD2 CASTPIDGRGDRFF TGTGCCAGCACCCCCATAGACGGCCGGGGGGATCGGTTCTTC
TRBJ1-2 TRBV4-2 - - CASSQDRGIYGYTF TGTGCCAGCAGCCAAGATAGGGGGATCTATGGCTACACCTTC
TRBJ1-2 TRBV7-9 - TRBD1 CASSLAAGGYGYTF TGTGCCAGCAGCTTAGCAGCAGGGGGCTATGGCTACACCTTC
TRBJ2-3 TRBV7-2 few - CASSFNALGPDTQYF TGTGCCAGCAGCTTCAACGCCCTGGGCCCAGATACGCAGTATTTT
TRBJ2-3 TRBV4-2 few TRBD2 CASSQDASGGDTDTQYF TGTGCCAGCAGCCAAGACGCTAGCGGGGGGGACACAGATACGCAGTATTTT
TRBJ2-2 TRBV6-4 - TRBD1 CASSDSGTDYNTGELFF TGTGCCAGCAGTGATTCCGGGACAGACTACAACACCGGGGAGCTGTTTTTT
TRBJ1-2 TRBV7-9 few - CASSGRRSSYGYTF TGTGCCAGCAGCGGGCGACGGTCCAGCTATGGCTACACCTTC
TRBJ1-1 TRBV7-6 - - CASSLQYMNTEAFF TGTGCCAGCAGCTTACAGTATATGAACACTGAAGCTTTCTTT
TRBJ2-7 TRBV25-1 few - CASSDTASFTYEQYF TGTGCCAGCAGTGACACCGCTAGTTTCACCTACGAGCAGTACTTC
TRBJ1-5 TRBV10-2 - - CASSGEGRASNQPQHF TGCGCCAGCAGTGGTGAAGGCAGGGCGAGCAATCAGCCCCAGCATTTT
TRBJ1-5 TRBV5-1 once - CASSLDRASNQPQHF TGCGCCAGCAGCTTGGACAGGGCGAGCAATCAGCCCCAGCATTTT
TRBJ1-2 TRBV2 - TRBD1 CASSEAGRGLANYGYTF TGTGCCAGCAGTGAAGCGGGAAGGGGGCTAGCTAACTATGGCTACACCTTC